This T cell receptor beta chain is from a study of blood T cell repertoires in COVID-19. Turning to the study itself: T cells, B-cell-depleted T cells, or PBMCs provided the cDNA or gDNA that served as material.

CDR3 size: 13 residues. The V end lost 5 bases, the J end lost 2 bases, and 9 bases lay between the germline ends. Germline CDR1 is SEHNR and CDR2 is FQNEAQ (reference sequence). Assay: immunoSEQ multiplex PCR; the TCRdb copy retains only in-frame clones and omits some. The sample records approximately 300,000 clones, approximately 87% being singletons. Material for sequencing was PBMCs or T cells enriched from blood (not recorded which). This receptor was taken from a woman aged 25 to 39 who had recovered from COVID-19. This chain joins TRBV7-9 and TRBJ2-5; D may be TRBD2 (5 bases). DNA of the CDR3: TGTGCCAGCAGCCGGGGTACGCAAGAGACCCAGTACTTC. Translating it yields CASSRGTQETQYF.